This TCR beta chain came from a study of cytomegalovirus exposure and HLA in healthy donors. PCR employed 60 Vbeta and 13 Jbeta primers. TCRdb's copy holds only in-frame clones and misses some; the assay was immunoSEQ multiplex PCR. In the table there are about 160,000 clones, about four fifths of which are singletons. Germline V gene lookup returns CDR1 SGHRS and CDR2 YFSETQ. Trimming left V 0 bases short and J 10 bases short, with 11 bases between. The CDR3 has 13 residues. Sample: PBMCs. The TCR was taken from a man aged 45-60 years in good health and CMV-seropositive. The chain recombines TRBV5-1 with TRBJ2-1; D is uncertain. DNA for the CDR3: TGCGCCAGCAGCTTGGGTCATAAGAGGGAGCAGTTCTTC. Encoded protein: CASSLGHKREQFF.